What follows is one T cell receptor beta chain and its context. Antigen unknown. This record comes from a study of cytomegalovirus exposure and HLA in healthy donors. Using immunoSEQ multiplex PCR, the repertoire was profiled, and TCRdb retains in-frame clones only, with some absent. This sample has 150,000 to 200,000 clones, with around nine tenths found just once. Whole-study findings and limits: Researchers reported that a few CMV-associated chains were confirmed in vitro as CMV antigen-specific. According to the study, some 160 TCR beta chains were cytomegalovirus-associated. The tendency of first-cohort TCR clusters to co-occur in the roughly 130 validation repertoires was the finding of a later analysis.

The sequencing input was PBMCs. This receptor was obtained from a man younger than 30 in good health and CMV-seropositive.

CDR3 nucleotide sequence: TGTGCCAGCAGTTACGGGGGGAGTAGGAACAATGAGCAGTTCTTC. It specifies CASSYGGSRNNEQFF. This sequence joins TRBV6-5 and TRBJ2-1, with D maybe TRBD2 (6 bases). Trimming pared 2 bases from V and 5 bases from J, leaving 13 bases between. Germline assignment: CDR1 MNHEY and CDR2 SVGAGI. The CDR3 contains 15 residues.